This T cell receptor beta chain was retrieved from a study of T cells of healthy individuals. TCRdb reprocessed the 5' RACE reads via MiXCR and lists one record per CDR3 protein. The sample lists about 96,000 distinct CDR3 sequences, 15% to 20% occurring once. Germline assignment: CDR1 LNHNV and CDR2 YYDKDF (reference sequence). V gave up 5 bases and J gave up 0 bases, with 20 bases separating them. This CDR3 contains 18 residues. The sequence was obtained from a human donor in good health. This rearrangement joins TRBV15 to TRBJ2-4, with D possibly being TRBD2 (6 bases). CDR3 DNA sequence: TGTGCCACCAGCCCTTTCCCGGAGGGGTCGGTAGCCAAAAACATTCAGTACTTC. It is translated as CATSPFPEGSVAKNIQYF.